This record covers a single T cell receptor (beta chain). What it binds is unknown. The sample comes from a study of T cell responses to AZD1222 COVID-19 vaccine. Across the study: Pooling of second doses given at about 4 or about 12 weeks was done.

Whole-study results and caveats: The repertoires were collected only after the peak T cell response. Baseline antibody screening turned up just five to seven seropositive AZD1222 recipients. Spike-specific TCR repertoires showed rising breadth and depth after two AZD1222 doses.

Assay used: immunoSEQ multiplex PCR; TCRdb lists only in-frame clones, some missing. Altogether 100,000 to 140,000 clones are present, around 91% being singletons, with the ten largest covering approximately 22%. This TCR was recovered from an adult in good health. The sample here was peripheral blood, taken on day 0 of AZD1222 vaccination.

CDR3 amino acids: CASRREGGNSPLHF. For the CDR3, the DNA is TGCGCCAGCAGGAGGGAGGGGGGTAATTCACCCCTCCACTTT. The gene calls are TRBV5-1 and TRBJ1-6; D might be TRBD1 (6 bases). CDR1 is SGHRS and CDR2 is YFSETQ in the germline V gene. The ends were cut back, 5 bases at V and 6 bases at J, with 12 bases in the middle. This CDR3 is 14 amino acids long.